Detailed here is one TCR beta chain. This specimen comes from a study of PD-L1 blockade in urothelial cancer. Study-wide context: The analyses of blood took place 3 weeks (second dose) and 6 weeks after treatment start. Specimens of blood held a median count of approximately 150,000 T cells.

Assay used: immunoSEQ multiplex PCR; TCRdb lists only in-frame clones, some missing. The sample consists of some 40,000 clones, roughly nine tenths of them appearing once. Time point indicated: peripheral blood 6 weeks after treatment start. Germline values: CDR1 SEHNR, CDR2 FQNEAQ (reference sequence). J was trimmed by 7 bases and V by 5 bases; bases with no gene match: 5. CDR3 length: 13 residues. The sample consisted of PBMCs, taken around atezolizumab (anti-PD-L1) treatment. The clonotype comes from a man between 65 and 85 years old with urothelial cancer. The V gene is TRBV7-9, the J gene TRBJ2-7; 10 bases are a match to TRBD1. This CDR3 reads CASSQGTGAEQYF. CDR3 in DNA: TGTGCCAGCAGCCAAGGGACAGGGGCTGAGCAGTACTTC.